This paragraph covers one T cell receptor (beta chain) sequence. Its antigen remains unidentified. Control samples came 1 year after myeloablative marrow transplants with methotrexate plus calcineurin inhibitor. The data are from a study of T cells after posttransplantation cyclophosphamide. Trimming at V came to 1 base and at J to 10 bases, leaving 6 bases not matched to a gene. The germline CDR1 and CDR2 sequences are SGHVS and FNYEAQ. The CDR3 sequence is 13 residues long. Assay: immunoSEQ multiplex PCR; the TCRdb copy retains only in-frame clones and omits some. The table lists fewer than 25,000 clones, 70% to 90% of them singletons. Regarding the study as a whole: Donor-recipient repertoire similarity was low at 1-2 months, rising over year one.

The sample in question was PBMCs, obtained after an allogeneic stem cell transplant with a calcineurin inhibitor and methotrexate. V usage is TRBV7-6 and J usage is TRBJ1-1; 7 nucleotides align to TRBD1. The clonotype comes from a female patient in her 50s who received an allogeneic stem cell transplant from an unrelated donor, was CMV-positive, and had chronic GVHD only. A subset of T cells may come from the graft donor. CDR3 amino acids: CASSLVARGVAFF. The CDR3 DNA is TGTGCCAGCAGCTTAGTAGCCAGGGGGGTAGCTTTCTTT.